Sequencing of this T cell receptor beta chain was carried out in a study of blood T cell repertoires in COVID-19 (dated by TCRdb to the early 2020s). With regard to the full study: Samples from collaborators originated in the United States, Italy and Spain and spanned both the acute and convalescent phases of COVID-19. The prospective study material was composed of cDNA or gDNA derived from T cells, B-cell-depleted T cells, or PBMCs. The dataset comprised deeply sampled blood TCRbeta repertoires from subjects exposed to, actively infected with, or recovered from COVID-19. A freely available public database, intended as a resource for researchers studying the immune response to SARS-CoV-2, is where the repertoires were released. The samples were drawn from the first 160 participants of the ongoing ImmuneRACE study and from 950 to 1,500 subjects provided by 6 global collaborators. Sample metadata almost always included a de-identified subject ID, COVID-19 status, age in years and sex. Where HLA class I and class II types were available, the types were taken from metadata supplied by the sample provider, not from assay-based typing.

Whole blood was collected in K2EDTA tubes by collaborating institutions according to the institutions' own protocols. For TCRbeta analysis, collaborators shipped samples as frozen whole blood, isolated PBMCs, or DNA extracted from either of those sample types. The immunoSEQ Assay, a bias-controlled multiplex PCR, was used to amplify TCRbeta CDR3 regions from genomic DNA. The authors' analysis ran thus. Within the assay, amplification of reference gene primers was used to estimate how many nucleated cells each sample contained. To quantify the absolute abundance of each unique TCRbeta CDR3 rearrangement, sequence reads were collapsed and filtered. Productive Simpson clonality was computed per sample as the square root of Simpson's diversity index over productive rearrangements. This immuneACCESS table, as held by TCRdb, lists in-frame sequences with V and J called but not all clones. Of the missing ones, under half trace to an unresolved V gene in checked studies; the others have no known cause. The D gene and trimming were derived from the DNA, and the V and J assignments and clone size from that table. For this sample the table gives approximately 100,000 clones, of which less than 80% were detected only once. 20% to 25% of the sample is taken by the ten largest.

This clone was detected once. The antigen it binds to is not known. Base-call qualities are not available, and no considerably larger clone is one nucleotide away. Summary of the overall study and its limitations: The quantity of clinical and demographic metadata differed by source and by participant and was supplied without curation.

Including the terminal cysteine and phenylalanine, the CDR3 comprises 15 residues. Solely the CDR3 DNA is kept, with 45 bases framed from the first base. Unmatched junction bases come to 7, with V trimmed by 1 base and J by 4 bases. Looking up the germline V gene yields CDR1 SGDLS and CDR2 YYNGEE. The V and J segments used are TRBV9 and TRBJ2-5, with 7 bases matching TRBD2. The sequencing sample was made of peripheral blood. The receptor was derived from a man between 70 and 80 years old with active or convalescent COVID-19. The base sequence is TGTGCCAGCAGCGTAAGTCGGGGGGAGGGAGAGACCCAGTACTTC. Translated, this gives CASSVSRGEGETQYF.